These T cell receptor beta chains were read from a single sample in a study of shared clonotypes between healthy human individuals. Clones were read by immunoSEQ multiplex PCR, and TCRdb kept only the in-frame ones, dropping some. The sample shows 1.5 million to 2.5 million clones, around 96% of them seen only once. Input material: naive CD8+ T cells sorted from blood. The receptors originated from a man in his late teens or twenties in good health. Both conserved end residues are part of each CDR3. A D gene is named only where the DNA matches it firmly. Clone sizes are given selectively: once, few, many, or a class where the clone is expanded.

>.|.|TRBJ1-3|TRBV15
TGTGCCACCAGCTCCTCGACCGACAGTTCTGGAAACACCATATATTTT
CATSSSTDSSGNTIYF
>.|once|TRBJ1-2|TRBV28
TGTGCCAGCAGTTTATACCGTTTACAGGGTGACTATGGCTACACCTTC
CASSLYRLQGDYGYTF
>.|.|TRBJ2-2|TRBV10-2
TGCGCCAGCAGTTCCCGGTCGAACACCGGGGAGCTGTTTTTT
CASSSRSNTGELFF
>TRBD2|.|TRBJ2-7|TRBV5-1
TGCGCCAGCAGCTGGAGGGGGACTAGCTCCTACGAGCAGTACTTC
CASSWRGTSSYEQYF
>.|.|TRBJ2-3|TRBV9
TGTGCCAGCAGCCCTTCCTCCGGGACATACACAGATACGCAGTATTTT
CASSPSSGTYTDTQYF
>.|.|TRBJ1-6|TRBV4-1
TGCGCCAGCAGCCAAGCCCTTAATTCACCCCTCCACTTT
CASSQALNSPLHF
>TRBD1|.|TRBJ2-7|TRBV5-4
TGTGCCAGCAGCTTGGGGGGTTGGGGACAGGATGTAGACGAGCAGTACTTC
CASSLGGWGQDVDEQYF
>TRBD1|.|TRBJ2-7|TRBV7-9
TGTGCCAGCAGCCAAGACAGGGTCGGGCAGTACTTC
CASSQDRVGQYF
>TRBD2|.|TRBJ2-7|TRBV13
TGTGCCAGCAGCTCGGGACTAGCGGGAGGGCTCCCCTACGAGCAGTACTTC
CASSSGLAGGLPYEQYF
>TRBD2|.|TRBJ2-5|TRBV2
TGTGCCAGCAGGGACATGGCGCGGGGGGCCCAAGAGACCCAGTACTTC
CASRDMARGAQETQYF
>TRBD1|.|TRBJ1-6|TRBV6-5
TGTGCCGCGAGGGGACAGGGAGATTCACCCCTCCACTTT
CAARGQGDSPLHF
>.|.|TRBJ1-2|TRBV7-9
TGTGCCAGCAGCTTAGGAGGGACCGGTGGCTACACCTTC
CASSLGGTGGYTF
>.|few|TRBJ1-2|TRBV27
TGTGCCAGTCTTTCACAGGCCTATGGCTACACCTTC
CASLSQAYGYTF
>TRBD1|.|TRBJ2-7|TRBV6-5
TGTGCCAGCAGCTGGCAAAAACAGGGGTACGAGCAGTACTTC
CASSWQKQGYEQYF
>.|.|TRBJ2-7|TRBV4-1
TGCGCCAGCAGCCAAGAGCTTGGGGTGCAGTACTTC
CASSQELGVQYF
>TRBD1|once|TRBJ1-2|TRBV29-1
TGCAGCACCTTGACAGGGAACGACTATGGCTACACCTTC
CSTLTGNDYGYTF
>.|.|TRBJ1-2|TRBV11-2
TGTGCCAGCAGCTTAAGCGGGGATATGGAGGTTGGCTACACCTTC
CASSLSGDMEVGYTF
>.|.|TRBJ2-7|TRBV6-5
TGTGCCAGCAGTTACGGGCCATACTACGATCAGTACTTC
CASSYGPYYDQYF
>TRBD2|.|TRBJ2-1|TRBV27
TGTGCCAGCAGTCCACCCGGGGGGTGGTACAATGAGCAGTTCTTC
CASSPPGGWYNEQFF
>.|.|TRBJ1-1|TRBV27
TGTGCCAGCAGTTTGGATCCCCAGGGTTTCGCTGAAGCTTTCTTT
CASSLDPQGFAEAFF
>.|.|TRBJ1-2|TRBV9
TGTGCCAGCAACGGACCCTCCTATGGCTACACCTTC
CASNGPSYGYTF
>.|.|TRBJ1-5|TRBV15
TGTGCCACCAGCAGAGGGAGCAATCAGCCCCAGCATTTT
CATSRGSNQPQHF
>.|once|TRBJ2-7|TRBV6-6
TGTGCCAGCAGTTACTCGAACCCAGAAAACTACGAGCAGTACTTC
CASSYSNPENYEQYF
>.|once|TRBJ2-1|TRBV5-6
TGTGCCAGCAGCTTGGCCTTAATCCCGGGACAGTTCTTC
CASSLALIPGQFF
>.|once|TRBJ1-1|TRBV5-6
TGTGCCAGCAGCTTGGGAGCCCCGAACACTGAAGCTTTCTTT
CASSLGAPNTEAFF
>TRBD1|.|TRBJ2-3|TRBV6-5
TGTGCCAGCAGTTCCTTTGTACAGGGGGCGGGGGATACGCAGTATTTT
CASSSFVQGAGDTQYF
>.|.|TRBJ2-5|TRBV7-8
TGTGCCAGCAGCTTAGGTGCAGTCAAACAAGAGACCCAGTACTTC
CASSLGAVKQETQYF
>TRBD1|.|TRBJ1-3|TRBV2
TGTGCCAGCAGAAACGACCCGGGACAGGCTTTCTCTGGAAACACCATATATTTT
CASRNDPGQAFSGNTIYF
>.|.|TRBJ2-5|TRBV9
TGTGCCAGCAGCGTAGGGAACCCTGATGAGACCCAGTACTTC
CASSVGNPDETQYF
>.|.|TRBJ2-7|TRBV7-6
TGTGCCAGCAGCTTAGCTACAGGGTGGGCCTACGAGCAGTACTTC
CASSLATGWAYEQYF
>.|.|TRBJ1-2|TRBV30
TGTGCCTGGAGTGTAGCGGAGACTAACTATGGCTACACCTTC
CAWSVAETNYGYTF
>.|.|TRBJ2-2|TRBV18
TGTGCCAGCTCACCGACGGACCCGAACACCGGGGAGCTGTTTTTT
CASSPTDPNTGELFF
>TRBD1|.|TRBJ1-2|TRBV29-1
TGCAGCGCCCGACACCAGGGGGAGGAGGGCTACACCTTC
CSARHQGEEGYTF
>.|.|TRBJ2-5|TRBV15
TGTGCCACCAGCAGCCGGGACGAACACCAAGAGACCCAGTACTTC
CATSSRDEHQETQYF
>.|once|TRBJ2-7|TRBV11-2
TGTGCCAGCAACCCGACAGTCTCCTACGAGCAGTACTTC
CASNPTVSYEQYF
>.|.|TRBJ1-2|TRBV9
TGTGCCAGCAGCCGGGGAGGGGCTGATGGCTACACCTTC
CASSRGGADGYTF
>TRBD2|.|TRBJ2-3|TRBV2
TGTGCCAGCAGTACAACTAGCGGAGGGGGTACCTTAACAGATACGCAGTATTTT
CASSTTSGGGTLTDTQYF
>.|once|TRBJ2-7|TRBV4-3
TGCGCCAGCAGCCAGGGCGACACCTACGAGCAGTACTTC
CASSQGDTYEQYF
>.|.|TRBJ2-7|TRBV4-1
TGCGCCAGCAGCCAAGAGTTCAGCGTTATCTTTTACGAGCAGTACTTC
CASSQEFSVIFYEQYF
>TRBD1|.|TRBJ2-7|TRBV5-6
TGTGCCAGCAGCCCGGGACAGATCTACGAGCAGTACTTC
CASSPGQIYEQYF
>.|.|TRBJ1-5|TRBV11-3
TGTGCCAGCAGCTTGGGGGGGGGCGATAGCAATCAGCCCCAGCATTTT
CASSLGGGDSNQPQHF